This passage covers 25 T cell receptor beta chains from one sample sequenced in a study of identical twins. TCRdb reprocessed the 5' RACE reads via MiXCR and lists one record per CDR3 protein. The sample carries roughly 350,000 distinct CDR3 sequences, approximately 13% recorded once. These data also featured in a second study, about yellow fever vaccine responses in identical twins.

Sequences were obtained from CD8+ T cells sorted from blood. The receptors were sampled from a woman under 30 in good health.

The table lists this clonotype with a few counts. V and J are TRBV18 and TRBJ2-4; D might be TRBD2 (6 bases). This CDR3 contains 16 residues. Germline V gene lookup returns CDR1 KGHSH and CDR2 LQKENI. V lost 0 bases, J lost 0 bases, and 9 bases lay in between. DNA for the CDR3: TGTGCCAGCTCACCACCGGGCGGGGTAGCCAAAAACATTCAGTACTTC. It specifies CASSPPGGVAKNIQYF.

This clonotype was counted only a few times. This chain joins TRBV15 and TRBJ2-7, with 8 bases matching TRBD2. The J segment lost 5 bases and the V segment lost 0 bases, leaving 12 bases of the junction unmatched. Germline loops: CDR1 LNHNV, CDR2 YYDKDF (reference sequence). This CDR3 comprises 17 residues. The chain's CDR3 is CATSRDPGGVQGHEQYV. The CDR3 DNA follows: TGTGCCACCAGCAGAGATCCCGGGGGGGTACAGGGCCACGAGCAGTACGTC.

This clonotype was observed a few times. The V gene is TRBV27, the J gene TRBJ1-2, with a weak D call TRBD1 (5 bases). The CDR3 has 13 residues. The V and J ends lost 4 bases and 4 bases respectively, with 10 bases between them. CDR1 is MNHEY and CDR2 is SMNVEV in the germline V gene (reference sequence). CDR3 sequence (DNA): TGTGCCAGCAGTTCAGGGTATCCCTATGGCTACACCTTC. This gives the protein CASSSGYPYGYTF.

The chain employs TRBV24-1 and TRBJ2-3, with TRBD2 identical over 7 bases. J lost 14 bases, V lost 3 bases, and 13 bases had no gene match. CDR3 length: 14 residues. Per germline, CDR1 KGHDR and CDR2 SFDVKD. DNA of the CDR3: TGTGCCACCAGTGATGGATACACCGGGACTACTCCGTATTTT. Translated: CATSDGYTGTTPYF.

V and J are TRBV29-1 and TRBJ2-7; D possibly matches TRBD1 or TRBD2 (5 bases each). V shed 1 base and J shed 2 bases, with 15 bases lying between them. Per the germline V gene, CDR1 is SQVTM and CDR2 is ANQGSEA. The CDR3 sequence is 15 residues long. The DNA of the CDR3 is TGCAGCGTTGAAGTGGGGACCAGTCCCGCCTACGAGCAGTACTTC. This encodes CSVEVGTSPAYEQYF.

The rearrangement uses TRBV2 and TRBJ2-4; a weak D match, TRBD1 (6 bases). Trimming shortened V by 2 bases and J by 7 bases, and 12 bases separated the two germline ends. The germline gives CDR1 SNHLY, CDR2 FYNNEI. This CDR3 region has 14 residues. The CDR3 sequence: CASSEMAGDNIQYF. Written as DNA, the CDR3 is TGTGCCAGCAGTGAAATGGCAGGGGATAACATTCAGTACTTC.

Only a few counts were recorded for this clonotype. The chain carries TRBV20-1 and TRBJ2-2; 11 bases are shared with TRBD2. The V segment lost 0 bases and the J segment 0 bases; nucleotides outside the gene matches: 9. This CDR3 region has 19 residues. The germline CDR1 and CDR2 sequences are DFQATT and SNEGSKA (reference sequence). CDR3 coding DNA: TGCAGTGCTAGAGATCCCGGTAGCGGGAGGGCCCCGAACACCGGGGAGCTGTTTTTT. This encodes CSARDPGSGRAPNTGELFF.

This clonotype turned up a few times. The chain uses TRBV20-1 and TRBJ2-7, with 11 bases identical to TRBD2. The CDR3 is 17 amino acids. J lost 1 base, V lost 1 base, and 9 bases had no gene match. Germline V gene data show CDR1 as DFQATT and CDR2 as SNEGSKA (reference sequence). Here the CDR3 reads CSARGGIGTSGSYEQYF. In DNA form, the CDR3 reads TGCAGTGCTAGAGGTGGCATAGGGACTAGCGGTTCCTACGAGCAGTACTTC.

This clonotype has a count of ten or more. The V call is TRBV12-3 or TRBV12-4, the J call TRBJ2-1; the D is unclear. This CDR3 contains 10 residues. The V end was cut by 9 bases, the J end by 5 bases, with 5 bases between. This CDR3 is CASADNEQFF. CDR3 DNA sequence: TGTGCCAGTGCAGACAATGAGCAGTTCTTC.

V usage is TRBV2 and J usage is TRBJ2-7; TRBD2 agrees at 7 bases. The CDR3 is made up of 13 amino acids. V lost 5 bases, J lost 2 bases, and 3 bases stayed unmatched. CDR1 SNHLY and CDR2 FYNNEI come from the germline V gene. This chain's CDR3 is CASSTSAPYEQYF. The DNA of the CDR3 is TGTGCCAGCAGTACTAGCGCACCCTACGAGCAGTACTTC.

This clonotype was counted a few times. The V and J genes are TRBV6-1 and TRBJ2-1; D remains unclear. V shed 1 base and J shed 6 bases, with 16 bases lying between them. This CDR3 comprises 16 residues. The V gene's germline CDR1 is MNHNS and CDR2 SASEGT. The CDR3 loop is CASSEVPNLFPNEQFF. The CDR3 DNA reads TGTGCCAGCAGTGAAGTCCCTAATCTCTTCCCCAATGAGCAGTTCTTC.

In its sample, this clonotype was seen a few times. V gene TRBV24-1 combines with J gene TRBJ2-3; the D gene could be TRBD1 or TRBD2 (6 bases each). The CDR3 consists of 13 residues. Germline V gene lookup returns CDR1 KGHDR and CDR2 SFDVKD. V was shortened by 9 bases and J by 6 bases, with 15 bases between the two germline ends. CDR3: CATSGGGLDTQYF. In nucleotides, the CDR3 is TGTGCCACCTCAGGAGGGGGGTTGGATACGCAGTATTTT.

There are a few counts of this clonotype. The rearrangement uses TRBV2 and TRBJ2-7; D is unclear. Germline V CDR1 and CDR2: SNHLY, FYNNEI. The V gene lost 6 bases and the J gene lost 3 bases, with 15 bases spanning the gap. The length of the CDR3 is 14 residues. The DNA for the CDR3 is TGTGCCAGCAGCGGCGGAGAGAGGAACTACGAGCAGTACTTC. Protein product: CASSGGERNYEQYF.

This clonotype was seen a handful of times. V is TRBV24-1 and J is TRBJ2-1; TRBD1 or TRBD2 may be the D gene (5 bases each). Per germline, CDR1 KGHDR and CDR2 SFDVKD. The CDR3 sequence is 16 residues long. V lost 4 bases, J lost 0 bases, and 12 bases lay in between. DNA of the CDR3: TGTGCCACCAGTGACCAGTTGGGACCCTCCTACAATGAGCAGTTCTTC. Its protein is CATSDQLGPSYNEQFF.

The chain recombines TRBV28 with TRBJ2-1; 7 bases line up with TRBD1. Trimming cost V 2 bases and J 5 bases; bases outside gene matches: 3. Germline V gene sequence: CDR1 MDHEN, CDR2 SYDVKM. The CDR3 totals 14 residues. The CDR3 DNA reads TGTGCCAGCAGTTTAATAACAGGGGACAATGAGCAGTTCTTC. Protein sequence: CASSLITGDNEQFF.

The chain has TRBV19 and TRBJ1-2; D is ambiguous. V was cut by 5 bases and J by 7 bases, with 11 bases left in between. Germline V gene lookup returns CDR1 LNHDA and CDR2 SQIVND (reference sequence). The CDR3 spans 12 residues. CDR3 protein: CASSLAFGGYTF. The CDR3 DNA reads TGTGCCAGTAGTCTGGCTTTTGGTGGCTACACCTTC.

This clonotype was seen a handful of times. This chain connects TRBV3-1 to TRBJ2-7, with 10 bases fitting TRBD1. The ends lost 5 bases at V and 3 bases at J; junction bases unmatched: 7. The germline V gene encodes CDR1 LGHDT and CDR2 YNNKEL (reference sequence). The CDR3 is 15 amino acids. DNA for the CDR3: TGTGCCAGCAGCTCGACGGACAGGGGGTTCTACGAGCAGTACTTC. As protein: CASSSTDRGFYEQYF.

This clonotype has a handful of counts. The rearrangement uses TRBV10-3 and TRBJ2-7, with 8 bases matching TRBD2. Trimming took 0 bases from V and 2 from J; bases not matched to a gene: 3. The CDR3 has 15 amino acids. Germline-derived CDR1 and CDR2 are ENHRY and SYGVKD. Written as DNA, the CDR3 is TGTGCCATCAGTGAGTCATTAGCGGGGACCTACGAGCAGTACGTC. This sequence encodes CAISESLAGTYEQYV.

This clonotype came up many times. The chain couples TRBV3-1 to TRBJ2-7; D assignment may be TRBD1 or TRBD2 (6 bases each). This CDR3 spans 15 amino acids. Trimming took 4 bases from V and 2 from J, leaving 15 bases between them. Germline V gene data show CDR1 as LGHDT and CDR2 as YNNKEL (reference sequence). The CDR3 DNA reads as TGTGCCAGCAGCCCTGGCGGGACAAGACCCTACGAGCAGTACGTC. Translating it yields CASSPGGTRPYEQYV.

This clonotype was recorded a few times. The chain recombines TRBV27 with TRBJ1-5; D is unclear. V was cut by 3 bases and J by 6 bases, with 12 bases left in between. Germline-derived CDR1 and CDR2 are MNHEY and SMNVEV (reference sequence). The CDR3 is 14 residues long. The CDR3 sequence is CASSFGLNSQPQHF. Here the CDR3 DNA reads TGTGCCAGCAGTTTCGGCCTGAACTCTCAGCCCCAGCATTTT.

This clonotype was recorded at least ten times. The chain is built from TRBV4-1 and TRBJ2-1; D ambiguous. The germline V and J ends were trimmed by 5 bases and 0 bases, with 14 bases remaining between them. The CDR3 has 16 residues. Germline V gene sequence: CDR1 MGHRA, CDR2 YSYEKL. CDR3 sequence (DNA): TGCGCCAGCAGCTATTCAGCGCTGAGCTCCTACAATGAGCAGTTCTTC. Translating it yields CASSYSALSSYNEQFF.

The V gene is TRBV6-2 or TRBV6-3, the J gene TRBJ2-1, with D possibly matching TRBD1 (6 bases). This CDR3 has 13 amino acids. CDR1 MNHEY and CDR2 SVGEGT come from the germline V gene. Trimming removed 6 bases at V and 3 bases at J, with 9 bases between. CDR3: CASSTDSYNEQFF. DNA for the CDR3: TGTGCCAGCAGCACGGACAGCTACAATGAGCAGTTCTTC.

The chain has TRBV6-1 and TRBJ2-3; D not certain. Germline values: CDR1 MNHNS, CDR2 SASEGT. The V and J ends lost 5 bases and 5 bases respectively, with 11 bases between them. This CDR3 comprises 13 residues. The CDR3 region is CASSQDLGDTQYF. The CDR3 DNA sequence: TGTGCCAGCAGTCAAGACCTTGGAGATACGCAGTATTTT.

This sequence joins TRBV7-9 and TRBJ2-2; D may be TRBD1 or TRBD2 (5 bases each). The CDR3 is 14 residues long. The V and J ends lost 5 bases and 2 bases respectively, with 9 bases between them. In germline, CDR1 is SEHNR, CDR2 FQNEAQ (reference sequence). CDR3: CASSGGANTGELFF. DNA of the CDR3: TGTGCCAGCAGCGGGGGAGCAAACACCGGGGAGCTGTTTTTT.

There are a few counts of this clonotype. The rearrangement uses TRBV20-1 and TRBJ2-1, with 13 bases fitting TRBD2. Trimming took 0 bases from V and 8 from J; bases not matched to a gene: 4. In germline, CDR1 is DFQATT, CDR2 SNEGSKA (reference sequence). This CDR3 region has 15 residues. The CDR3, as DNA: TGCAGTGCTAGAGATACTAGCGGGGGGGCCGATGAGCAGTTCTTC. It yields the protein CSARDTSGGADEQFF.